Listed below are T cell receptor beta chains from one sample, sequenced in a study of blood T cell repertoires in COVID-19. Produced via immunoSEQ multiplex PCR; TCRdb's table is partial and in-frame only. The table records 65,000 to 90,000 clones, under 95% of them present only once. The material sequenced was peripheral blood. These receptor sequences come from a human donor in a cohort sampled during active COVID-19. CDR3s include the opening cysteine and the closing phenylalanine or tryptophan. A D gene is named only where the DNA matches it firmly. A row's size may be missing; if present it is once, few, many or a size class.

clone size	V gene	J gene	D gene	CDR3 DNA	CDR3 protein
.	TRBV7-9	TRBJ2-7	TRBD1	TGTGCCAGCAGCTCCGTGGCAGGGGGCCCCTACGAGCAGTACTTC	CASSSVAGGPYEQYF
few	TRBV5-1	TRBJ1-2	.	TGCGCCAGCAGCTTGGATTATTATGGCTACACCTTC	CASSLDYYGYTF
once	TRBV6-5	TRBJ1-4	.	TGTGCCAGCAGAGGGAGGATCCGTGAAAAACTGTTTTTT	CASRGRIREKLFF
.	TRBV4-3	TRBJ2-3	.	TGCGCCAGCAGCCCTGGACCTCAGAGGGTTGTAGATACGCAGTATTTT	CASSPGPQRVVDTQYF
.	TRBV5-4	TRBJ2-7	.	TGTGCCAGCAGCGACAGCTCCTACGAGCAGTACTTC	CASSDSSYEQYF
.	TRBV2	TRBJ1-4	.	TGTGCCAGCAGTGGCGGGACAACTAATGAAAAACTGTTTTTT	CASSGGTTNEKLFF
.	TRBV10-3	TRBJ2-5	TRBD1	TGTGCCATCAGTGGCAGGGGGCCAGCGGAGACCCAGTACTTC	CAISGRGPAETQYF
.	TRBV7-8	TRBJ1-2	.	TGTGCCAGCAGCTTAGGGACTACAGGTGGCTATGGCTACACCTTC	CASSLGTTGGYGYTF
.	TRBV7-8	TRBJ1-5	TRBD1	TGTGCCAGCAGCTTAGCGGGGGACAGTTTGGGGGGTCAGCCCCAGCATTTT	CASSLAGDSLGGQPQHF
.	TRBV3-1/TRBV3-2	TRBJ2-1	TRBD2	TGTGCCAGCAGCCCCCGAGTCGGCGGGGGTAATGAGCAGTTCTTC	CASSPRVGGGNEQFF
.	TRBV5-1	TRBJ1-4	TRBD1	TGCGCCAGCAGCCGAGACAGGGGTAATGAAAAACTGTTTTTT	CASSRDRGNEKLFF
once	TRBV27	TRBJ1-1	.	.	CASSSSGQGITEAFF
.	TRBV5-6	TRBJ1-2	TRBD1	TGTGCCAGCAGCCTCCGGACAGGGGCCGCGGGGGGAAGGGGCTACACCTTC	CASSLRTGAAGGRGYTF
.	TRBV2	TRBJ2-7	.	TGTGCCAGCAGTGACTTAGGACAACGCCTCTACGAGCAGTACTTC	CASSDLGQRLYEQYF
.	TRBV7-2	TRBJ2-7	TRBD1	TGTGCCAGCAGCTTAGCACCTGGGACAGCCTACGAGCAGTACTTC	CASSLAPGTAYEQYF
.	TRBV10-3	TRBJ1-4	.	TGTGCCATCAGTGAGTTCAGGAATGAAAAACTGTTTTTT	CAISEFRNEKLFF
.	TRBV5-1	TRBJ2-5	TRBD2	TGCGCCAGCAGCAGGGGAGCGGGACAAGAGACCCAGTACTTC	CASSRGAGQETQYF
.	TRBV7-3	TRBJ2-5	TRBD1	TGTGCCAGCAGCTTAGGAGGTAGACAGGGGCTTGGGGAGACCCAGTACTTC	CASSLGGRQGLGETQYF
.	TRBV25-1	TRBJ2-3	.	TGTGCCAGCAGCGGGAATACGCAGTATTTT	CASSGNTQYF
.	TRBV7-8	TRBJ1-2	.	TGTGCCAGCAGCTTAGACAGTCCTAACTATGGCTACACCTTC	CASSLDSPNYGYTF
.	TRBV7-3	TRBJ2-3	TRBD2	TGTGCCAGCAGACCGAGCGGGGCCTTCACAGATACGCAGTATTTT	CASRPSGAFTDTQYF
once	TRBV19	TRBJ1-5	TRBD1	TGTGCCAGTAGTACCGCCCTTGGGCAGGGGGCGTTGGATCAGCCCCAGCATTTT	CASSTALGQGALDQPQHF
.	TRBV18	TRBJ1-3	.	TGTGCCAGCTCACCACTTTCCACAGGCTCTGGAAACACCATATATTTT	CASSPLSTGSGNTIYF
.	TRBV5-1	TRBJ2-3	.	TGCGCCAGCAGCTTGGTGAGGGTCCAAACCACAGATACGCAGTATTTT	CASSLVRVQTTDTQYF
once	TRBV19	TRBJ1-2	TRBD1	TGTGCCAGTAGTCCGAGACAGGGGCCAGGCTATGGCTACACCTTC	CASSPRQGPGYGYTF
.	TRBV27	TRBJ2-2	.	TGTGCCAGCAGTCTTCGGAGGGCCATCACCGGGGAGCTGTTTTTT	CASSLRRAITGELFF
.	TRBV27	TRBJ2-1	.	TGTGCCAGCAGTCCTTGGACAGCAGGGTCCTACAATGAGCAGTTCTTC	CASSPWTAGSYNEQFF
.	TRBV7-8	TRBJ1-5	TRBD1	TGTGCCAGCAGCTCATTCGACAGGGGCGCGGGGCCCCAGCATTTT	CASSSFDRGAGPQHF
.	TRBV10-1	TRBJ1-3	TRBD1	TGCGCCAGCGGGACAGGGGTCTCTGGAAACACCATATATTTT	CASGTGVSGNTIYF
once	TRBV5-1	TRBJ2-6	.	TGCGCCAGCAGCTTACGGGTGGTTGGGGCCAACGTCCTGACTTTC	CASSLRVVGANVLTF
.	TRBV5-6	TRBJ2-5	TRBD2	TGTGCCAGCAGCTCGCCGGGGAGGGGCCTGATTGGAGAGACCCAGTACTTC	CASSSPGRGLIGETQYF
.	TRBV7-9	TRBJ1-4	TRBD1	TGTGCCAGCAGCTCGGGACAGTCCCATGAAAAACTGTTTTTT	CASSSGQSHEKLFF